Given below is one TCR beta chain in context. Its cognate antigen is unknown. The germline V gene encodes CDR1 MNHNY and CDR2 SVGAGI (reference sequence). This CDR3 is built from 14 residues. V trimming: 6 bases; J trimming: 6 bases; junction bases outside the gene matches: 9. The sample is drawn from a study of shared clonotypes between healthy human individuals. In the authors' workflow: ImmunoSEQ yielded junction-only sequences lacking quality scores, so filtering differed. The table came from immunoSEQ multiplex PCR; TCRdb's copy has only in-frame clones and leaves some out. V, J and clone size reflect that table, while D and trimming were determined from the DNA. The repertoire includes about 2 million clones, about 95% of them detected once, and 0.1% to 0.15% sits in the top ten. Notes on the study in general: Naive subsets tended to show greater estimated richness than memory subsets.

This sequence joins TRBV6-6 and TRBJ2-7, with TRBD1 matching 9 bases. The sequencing input was naive CD4+ T cells sorted from blood. Subset reported: CD45RA+ positively selected. The sequence came from a man between 18 and 29 years old in good health. This CDR3 is CASRAGTGIPEQYF. CDR3 nucleotide sequence: TGTGCCAGCAGGGCCGGGACAGGGATACCCGAGCAGTACTTC.